One and the same sample provided the 17 T cell receptor beta chains below, sequenced in a study of T cell responses to AZD1222 COVID-19 vaccine. Produced via immunoSEQ multiplex PCR; TCRdb's table is partial and in-frame only. This sample has about 110,000 clones, with roughly 86% found just once. The sequencing here drew on peripheral blood, taken 28 days after the second AZD1222 dose. These receptors were taken from an adult who received the AZD1222 COVID-19 vaccine.

This sequence joins TRBV24-1 and TRBJ2-2, with D hard to call. CDR1 KGHDR and CDR2 SFDVKD come from the germline V gene. V lost 0 bases and J lost 2, with 9 bases in between. The CDR3 loop spans 16 amino acids. The CDR3 region is CATSDLGQDNTGELFF. For the CDR3, the DNA is TGTGCCACCAGTGATTTGGGGCAGGACAACACCGGGGAGCTGTTTTTT.

J is TRBJ1-6 and V is TRBV10-3; D remains unclear. V was clipped by 8 bases and J by 10 bases, with 15 bases between them. The CDR3 has 13 amino acids. Germline loops: CDR1 ENHRY, CDR2 SYGVKD. CDR3 nucleotides: TGTGCCATCGGCGACGGATCTTTCTCACCCCTCCACTTT. It translates to CAIGDGSFSPLHF.

The chain couples TRBV19 to TRBJ1-1; the match to TRBD1 covers 7 bases. This CDR3 comprises 12 residues. In germline, CDR1 is LNHDA, CDR2 SQIVND (reference sequence). The ends lost 8 bases at V and 8 bases at J; junction bases unmatched: 8. As DNA, the CDR3 is TGTGCCAGTTCAAGGGGGCGTTGGGAAGCTTTCTTT. It codes for CASSRGRWEAFF.

The chain recombines TRBV21-1 with TRBJ2-1; the DNA was not used to check the table's D call, TRBD1. TRBV21-1 is noted as a pseudogene. The CDR3 sequence is 15 residues long. The CDR3 spells CASSKEGQFYNEQFF. In nucleotides, the CDR3 is TGTGCCAGCAGCAAAGAGGGACAGTTCTACAATGAGCAGTTCTTC.

V is TRBV3-1 (or the pseudogene TRBV3-2) and J is TRBJ2-1, with D unresolved. The V gene's germline CDR1 is LGHDT and CDR2 YNNKEL (reference sequence). The CDR3 contains 11 residues. V was trimmed by 10 bases and J by 10 bases, leaving 14 bases between them. The CDR3 nucleotides read TGTGCCACCAGAGACTCCTTAGAGCAGTTCTTC. This codes for CATRDSLEQFF.

The V gene is TRBV6-2 or TRBV6-3, the J gene TRBJ2-7, with D possibly TRBD1 on 6 matching bases. CDR3 length: 16 amino acids. Germline V gene lookup returns CDR1 MNHEY and CDR2 SVGEGT. V was trimmed by 0 bases and J by 3 bases, leaving 15 bases between them. The CDR3 loop is CASSYSDRQGYYEQYF. The CDR3 DNA reads TGTGCCAGCAGTTACTCCGACAGGCAGGGATACTACGAGCAGTACTTC.

In this sample, this clone turned up a few times. The genes are TRBV5-4 and TRBJ2-5; D perhaps matches TRBD1 (5 bases). This CDR3 has 14 residues. Trimming removed 5 bases at V and 4 bases at J, with 15 bases between. Germline assignment: CDR1 SGHNT and CDR2 YYREEE (reference sequence). This chain's CDR3 is CASSAQGAVETQYF. DNA for the CDR3: TGTGCCAGCAGTGCCCAAGGGGCGGTAGAGACCCAGTACTTC.

This chain joins TRBV9 and TRBJ2-7; 7 nucleotides align to TRBD2. With 5 bases clipped from V and 1 base from J, the junction kept 6 bases outside the gene matches. There are 14 residues in the CDR3. The germline V gene has CDR1 SGDLS and CDR2 YYNGEE. CDR3 sequence (DNA): TGTGCCAGCAGGTCCGGCGGGGGTTCCTACGAGCAGTACTTC. It encodes CASRSGGGSYEQYF.

This clone showed up just once. The chain combines TRBV30 with TRBJ1-1, with unresolved D. V dropped 2 bases and J dropped 4 bases, with 11 bases sitting between them. The CDR3 extends over 13 amino acids. Per the germline V gene, CDR1 is GTSNPN and CDR2 is SVGIG (reference sequence). The CDR3 here is CAWSPDELTEAFF. CDR3 nucleotide sequence: TGTGCCTGGAGTCCGGACGAACTCACTGAAGCTTTCTTT.

V usage is TRBV7-9 and J usage is TRBJ2-7; the match to TRBD1 covers 8 bases. J was trimmed by 6 bases and V by 4 bases; bases with no gene match: 2. The CDR3 is made up of 12 amino acids. CDR1 SEHNR and CDR2 FQNEAQ come from the germline V gene (reference sequence). The CDR3 DNA sequence: TGTGCCAGCAGCTGGGACAGGCGCGAGCAGTACTTC. This encodes CASSWDRREQYF. The full variable domain, its missing parts supplied by reference TRBV7-9 and TRBJ2-7, is DTGVSQNPRHKITKRGQNVTFRCDPISEHNRLYWYRQTLGQGPEFLTYFQNEAQLEKSRLLSDRFSAERPKGSFSTLEIQRTEQGDSAMYLCASSWDRREQYFGPGTRLTVT.

V and J are TRBV5-6 and TRBJ1-1, with D possibly matching TRBD1 (5 bases). There are 12 residues in the CDR3. Germline V CDR1 and CDR2: SGHDT, YYEEEE. V shed 0 bases and J shed 8 bases, with 8 bases lying between them. The CDR3: CASSLAGGEAFF. The CDR3 DNA reads as TGTGCCAGCAGCTTGGCCGGGGGAGAAGCTTTCTTT.

V gene TRBV29-1 combines with J gene TRBJ1-2, with D possibly being TRBD1 (5 bases). Germline-derived CDR1 and CDR2 are SQVTM and ANQGSEA. The CDR3 is 16 amino acids. The V end was cut by 6 bases, the J end by 3 bases, with 23 bases between. CDR3 sequence: CSVRTTEGLTHYGYTF. The DNA for the CDR3 is TGCAGCGTCCGTACCACCGAGGGGCTAACCCACTATGGCTACACCTTC.

This clone was detected once. This chain joins TRBV30 and TRBJ2-1; 10 bases are shared with TRBD2. This CDR3 is built from 14 residues. V shed 2 bases and J 5 bases; nucleotides not matched to a gene: 3. Germline-derived CDR1 and CDR2 are GTSNPN and SVGIG (reference sequence). CDR3 sequence reads: CAWSSGLADNEQFF. The CDR3 nucleotides read TGTGCCTGGAGTTCTGGACTAGCGGACAATGAGCAGTTCTTC.

Of note for this clone: At one end the junction does not follow the germline gene, possibly because of a read error. The V and J genes are TRBV7-8 and TRBJ2-1; D not certain. The CDR3 has 16 residues. The V gene's germline CDR1 is SGHVS and CDR2 FQNEAQ. The CDR3 loop is CASTLGRASSYNEQFF. CDR3 sequence (DNA): TGTGCCAGCACCTTAGGACGAGCGAGCTCCTACAATGAGCAGTTCTTC.

This sequence joins TRBV5-1 and TRBJ2-1, with 15 bases lining up with TRBD2. The CDR3 runs 17 residues. The V gene end was trimmed by 4 bases and the J gene end by 4 bases; junction bases not matched to a gene: 6. Germline CDR1 and CDR2: SGHRS and YFSETQ. DNA for the CDR3: TGCGCCAGCAGCCCGGGACTAGCGGGGGGCCTATACAATGAGCAGTTCTTC. Amino acid sequence: CASSPGLAGGLYNEQFF. The full variable domain, rest sourced from reference TRBV5-1 and TRBJ2-1, is KAGVTQTPRYLIKTRGQQVTLSCSPISGHRSVSWYQQTPGQGLQFLFEYFSETQRNKGNFPGRFSGRQFSNSRSEMNVSTLELGDSALYLCASSPGLAGGLYNEQFFGPGTRLTVL.

The chain is built from TRBV5-5 and TRBJ2-5, with TRBD1 identical over 7 bases. Trimming cost V 0 bases and J 5 bases; bases outside gene matches: 7. Germline V gives CDR1 SGHKS, CDR2 YYEKEE (reference sequence). This CDR3 contains 15 residues. As DNA, the CDR3 is TGTGCCAGCAGCTTGGGCAGGGGGTCTTTGGAGACCCAGTACTTC. It translates to CASSLGRGSLETQYF.

The chain is built from TRBV29-1 and TRBJ2-7, with D perhaps TRBD1 (5 bases). V was pared by 4 bases and J by 2 bases, with 12 bases between. This CDR3 comprises 13 residues. Germline assignment: CDR1 SQVTM and CDR2 ANQGSEA. For the CDR3, the DNA is TGCAGCGTTGTTGTGGCGGACACCTACGAGCAGTACTTC. Translating gives CSVVVADTYEQYF.